This is a list of T cell receptor beta chains from one sample in a study of blood T cell repertoires in COVID-19. Sequencing used immunoSEQ multiplex PCR; TCRdb keeps in-frame clones, though not all of them. Of hundreds of thousands of clones in the sample, 92% were seen once. Input material: peripheral blood. The source is a man between 60 and 75 years old with COVID-19, enrolled during active disease. CDR3s include the opening cysteine and the closing phenylalanine or tryptophan. D genes are given only for firm matches. Some rows have no size entry. The others give once, few or many, or a class for an expanded clone.

V,size,J,D,CDR3
TRBV3-1/TRBV3-2,NA,TRBJ1-1,NA,CASSQVTLLSPENTEAFF
TRBV5-1,NA,TRBJ2-7,NA,CASSLRIRAGNSEQYF
TRBV2,NA,TRBJ1-5,NA,CASSLQGLSNQPQHF
TRBV7-8,NA,TRBJ1-3,NA,CASSFLDGNTIYF
TRBV3-1/TRBV3-2,NA,TRBJ1-5,TRBD1,CASSQAGGSNQPQHF
TRBV30,NA,TRBJ1-2,TRBD1,CAYKQGSYGYTF
TRBV7-2,few,TRBJ1-3,NA,CASSLVSTGGNTIYF
TRBV29-1,NA,TRBJ1-2,NA,CSVAWDKVEYGYTF
TRBV3-1/TRBV3-2,once,TRBJ2-4,TRBD1,CASSSRQGATGRNIQYF
TRBV28,once,TRBJ2-7,NA,CASIPRRPNYEQYF
TRBV3-1/TRBV3-2,NA,TRBJ2-3,TRBD2,CASSQDPVAGGTDTQYF
TRBV14,NA,TRBJ2-1,NA,CASSPRQVTRSYNEQFF
TRBV2,NA,TRBJ1-6,TRBD1,CASSEVDRVNSPLHF
TRBV6-5,NA,TRBJ2-6,NA,CASSYRVTGANVLTF
TRBV19,NA,TRBJ2-1,NA,CASTKSPGAVISYNEQFF
TRBV28,NA,TRBJ2-7,TRBD2,CASSPWGGSSYEQYF
TRBV6-6,NA,TRBJ2-3,TRBD1,CASSYATGGRTDTQYF
TRBV19,NA,TRBJ2-1,NA,CASAQTVPHNEQFF
TRBV19,NA,TRBJ2-5,TRBD2,CASSNRAGVGETQYF
TRBV6-5,NA,TRBJ2-7,TRBD2,CASSYRGLAGYYEQYF
TRBV10-1,NA,TRBJ2-3,TRBD2,CASSEPGTSGSTDTQYF
TRBV3-1/TRBV3-2,NA,TRBJ1-6,TRBD1,CASSPGTGRSPLHF
TRBV3-1/TRBV3-2,NA,TRBJ2-5,NA,CASSRGGLGGVQETQYF
TRBV2,NA,TRBJ2-1,TRBD2,CASTEGTSGIDEQFF
TRBV5-1,once,TRBJ2-3,NA,CARPYQSQGHPHTDTQYF
TRBV2,NA,TRBJ1-4,TRBD1,CASSESGGTNEKLFF
TRBV7-9,NA,TRBJ1-6,NA,CASSLRGQNSPLHF
TRBV5-6,NA,TRBJ2-1,NA,CASSLLRGRNNEQFF
TRBV21-1,NA,TRBJ1-6,NA,CASSKRYSYNSPLHF
TRBV7-3,NA,TRBJ2-1,TRBD2,CASSRGGGNEQFF
TRBV9,NA,TRBJ1-5,NA,CASSVAPNQPQHF
TRBV7-2,NA,TRBJ2-7,NA,CASSPYRFYEQYF
TRBV6-5,NA,TRBJ1-1,TRBD1,CASRPGQGGTEAFF
TRBV5-4,NA,TRBJ2-7,TRBD2,CASSPGLAGGQSYEQYF
TRBV28,NA,TRBJ1-5,TRBD1,CASSSTGTQPQHF
TRBV28,NA,TRBJ2-2,TRBD2,CASRELAGGSGELFF
TRBV15,NA,TRBJ1-2,NA,CATSGTGYNYGYTF
TRBV11-1,NA,TRBJ2-7,NA,CASSLGHEQYF
TRBV7-2,NA,TRBJ2-2,TRBD1,CASSLVGGLNGELFF
TRBV12-5,NA,TRBJ2-3,NA,CASALTDTQYF
TRBV7-9,NA,TRBJ2-1,TRBD1,CASSSWTGGNEQFF
TRBV7-9,NA,TRBJ1-4,NA,CASSLSMTTNEKLFF
TRBV5-1,NA,TRBJ1-4,TRBD1,CASSTDRGNEKLFF
TRBV11-2,NA,TRBJ2-2,NA,CASSPRQGGSGELFF